The entry below describes one T cell receptor (beta chain). Its antigen remains unknown. The CDR3 runs 14 residues. Trimming stripped 0 bases from V and 8 bases from J, with 14 bases between. Germline V gene lookup returns CDR1 SGDLS and CDR2 YYNGEE. This sample is part of a study of T cells in localized non-small cell lung cancer. TCRdb's copy holds only in-frame clones and misses some; the assay was immunoSEQ multiplex PCR. The repertoire has around 78,000 clones, approximately 80% of them found once; the top ten carry about a tenth. Findings and caveats of the study: A single tumor region was sequenced, leaving heterogeneity possible. Uninvolved adjacent lung showed higher T cell clonality than tumor. In adjacent lung, a median around 52 of the top 100 tumor clones were found.

Sequencing used peripheral blood, obtained before any cancer treatment. The TCR was taken from a female donor of 60 years or more with stage I lung adenocarcinoma. V gene TRBV9 combines with J gene TRBJ1-2; D is perhaps TRBD1 (5 bases). The DNA for the CDR3 is TGTGCCAGCAGCGTAGGTACAGGCTCGTTCGGCTACACCTTC. It encodes CASSVGTGSFGYTF.